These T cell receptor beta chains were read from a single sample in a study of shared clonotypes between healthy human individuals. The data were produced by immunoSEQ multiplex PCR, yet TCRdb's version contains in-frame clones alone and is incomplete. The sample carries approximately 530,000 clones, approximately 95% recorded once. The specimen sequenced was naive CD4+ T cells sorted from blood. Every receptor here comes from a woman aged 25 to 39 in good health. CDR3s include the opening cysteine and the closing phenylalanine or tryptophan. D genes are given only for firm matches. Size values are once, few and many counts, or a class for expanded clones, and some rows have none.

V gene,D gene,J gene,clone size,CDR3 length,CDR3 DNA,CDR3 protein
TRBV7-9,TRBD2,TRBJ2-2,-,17,TGTGCCAGCAGCACCCAATGGACTAGCGGGAGGGCCGGGGAGCTGTTTTTT,CASSTQWTSGRAGELFF
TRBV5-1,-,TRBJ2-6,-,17,TGCGCCAGCAGCTTGGTTGCAGGATCCTCTGGGGCCAACGTCCTGACTTTC,CASSLVAGSSGANVLTF
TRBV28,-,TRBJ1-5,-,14,TGTGCCAGCCAACGACACATTAGCAATCAGCCCCAGCATTTT,CASQRHISNQPQHF
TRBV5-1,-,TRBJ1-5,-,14,TGCGCCAGCAGCTTAGGAGGACGGAGTCAGCCCCAGCATTTT,CASSLGGRSQPQHF
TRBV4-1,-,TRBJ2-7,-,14,TGCGCCAGCAGCCAAGGGGGCCCTTACTACGAGCAGTACTTC,CASSQGGPYYEQYF
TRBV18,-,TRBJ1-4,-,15,TGTGCCAGTTCACCATATCAGGAGTATAATGAAAAACTGTTTTTT,CASSPYQEYNEKLFF
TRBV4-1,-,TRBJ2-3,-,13,TGCGCCAGCAGCCGGCAACGCACAGATACGCAGTATTTT,CASSRQRTDTQYF
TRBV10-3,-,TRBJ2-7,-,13,TGTGCCAGCGCCAACAGGGACTCCTACGAGCAGTACTTC,CASANRDSYEQYF
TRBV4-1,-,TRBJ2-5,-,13,TGCGCCAGCAGCCAAGTGGGAGCGAGGGAGCAGTACTTC,CASSQVGAREQYF
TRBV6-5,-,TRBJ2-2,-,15,TGTGCCAGCAGTTACGGTCTAGCGAACACCGGGGAGCTGTTTTTT,CASSYGLANTGELFF
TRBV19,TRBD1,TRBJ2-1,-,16,TGTGCCAGTAGTTCGGGACAGGGACCAACGGGAGATGAGCAGTTCTTC,CASSSGQGPTGDEQFF
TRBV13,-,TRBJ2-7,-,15,TGTGCCAGCAGCTCAAAGGGTACATTCTCCTACGAGCAGTACTTC,CASSSKGTFSYEQYF
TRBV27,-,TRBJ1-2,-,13,TGTGCCAGCAGTTTCGCCGCATCGGGTGGCTACACCTTC,CASSFAASGGYTF
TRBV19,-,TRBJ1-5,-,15,TGTGCCAGTAGACACATTGGGGCCTTAAATCAGCCCCAGCATTTT,CASRHIGALNQPQHF
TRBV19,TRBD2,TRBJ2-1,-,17,TGTGCCAGTAGGATCTGGGCTAGCGGGAGGGCTGGCAATGAGCAGTTCTTC,CASRIWASGRAGNEQFF
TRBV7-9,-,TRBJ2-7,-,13,TGTGCCAGCAGCTTAGTCAGGGGCGACGAGCAGTACTTC,CASSLVRGDEQYF
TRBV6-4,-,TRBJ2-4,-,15,TGTGCCAGCAGTCCCGGGCCAACTAGCCCTAACATTCAGTACTTC,CASSPGPTSPNIQYF
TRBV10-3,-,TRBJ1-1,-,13,TGTGCCATCAGCACGGGCCTGAACACTGAAGCTTTCTTT,CAISTGLNTEAFF
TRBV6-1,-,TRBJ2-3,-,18,TGTGCCAGCAGTGAATGGCCAGGGCCCTTGACTAGCACAGATACGCAGTATTTT,CASSEWPGPLTSTDTQYF
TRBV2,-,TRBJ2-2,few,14,TGTGCCAGCAGTCCGCTAGCGAGCACCGGGGAGCTGTTTTTT,CASSPLASTGELFF
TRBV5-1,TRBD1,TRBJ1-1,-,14,TGCGCCAGCAGCCCCGAAGGGGGCAACACTGAAGCTTTCTTT,CASSPEGGNTEAFF
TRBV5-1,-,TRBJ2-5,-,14,TGCGCCAGCGGATTGGACAGCCGGCGAGAGACCCAGTACTTC,CASGLDSRRETQYF
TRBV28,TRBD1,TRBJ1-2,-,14,TGTGCCAGCAGTTTAGGGACAGGGTCCTATGGCTACACCTTC,CASSLGTGSYGYTF
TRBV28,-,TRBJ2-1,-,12,TGTGCCAGCAGATCCAGGTCGGATGAGCAGTTCTTC,CASRSRSDEQFF
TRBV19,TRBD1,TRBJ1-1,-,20,TGTGCCAGCGGTGCCCCCCGGACAGGGGGCCTTCTTCGGGTGAACACTGAAGCTTTCTTT,CASGAPRTGGLLRVNTEAFF
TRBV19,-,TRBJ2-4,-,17,TGTGCCAGTAGTGACCAGGAGCAGACAATAGCCAAAAACATTCAGTACTTC,CASSDQEQTIAKNIQYF
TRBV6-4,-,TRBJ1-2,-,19,TGTGCCAGCAGTGACTCTTTAATTGTCGGTTGGGGCGGCTTGGGAGGCTACACCTTC,CASSDSLIVGWGGLGGYTF
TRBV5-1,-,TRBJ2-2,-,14,TGCGCCAGCATCGGGACCCTGAACACCGGGGAGCTGTTTTTT,CASIGTLNTGELFF
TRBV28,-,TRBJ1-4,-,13,TGTGCCAGCAGTATGGGGGGGGAAGAAAAACTGTTTTTT,CASSMGGEEKLFF
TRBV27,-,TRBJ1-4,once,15,TGTGCCAGCAGTCCCCACGATGGGGGCCGCGAAAAACTGTTTTTT,CASSPHDGGREKLFF
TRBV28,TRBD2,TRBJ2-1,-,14,TGTGCCAGCAGTCTCCTAGCGGGAGACAATGAGCAGTTCTTC,CASSLLAGDNEQFF
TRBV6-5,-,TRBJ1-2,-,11,TGTGCCGGCTTCGGGGGCAATGGCTACACCTTC,CAGFGGNGYTF
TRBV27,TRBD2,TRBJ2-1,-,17,TGTGCCAGCAGTAGACGTGTTAGCGGGAGCTCCTACAATGAGCAGTTCTTC,CASSRRVSGSSYNEQFF
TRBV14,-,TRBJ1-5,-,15,TGTGCCAGCAGCCAGTCCACAAAATGGGATCAGCCCCAGCATTTT,CASSQSTKWDQPQHF
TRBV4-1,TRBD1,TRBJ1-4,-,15,TGCGCCAGCAGCCACCCACAGGGGGCAAATGAAAAACTGTTTTTT,CASSHPQGANEKLFF
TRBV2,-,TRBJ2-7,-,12,TGTGCCAGCCGGGACGGGACCTACGAGCAGTACTTC,CASRDGTYEQYF
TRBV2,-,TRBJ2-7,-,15,TGTGCCAGCAAGGTGGACCAGGACACTATCTACGAGCAGTACTTC,CASKVDQDTIYEQYF
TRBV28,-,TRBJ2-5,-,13,TGTGCCAGCAGTTTTCCCCAAGAAGAGACCCAGTACTTC,CASSFPQEETQYF
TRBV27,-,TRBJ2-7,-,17,TGTGCCAGCAGAGGAAGAAGGGGGGGCAGGGTCACCTACGAGCAGTACTTC,CASRGRRGGRVTYEQYF